This TCR beta chain derives from a study of tumor-infiltrating lymphocytes in oesophageal squamous cell carcinoma. MiXCR, run by TCRdb on the PCR reads, gives a single entry per CDR3 protein. The sample holds about 12,000 distinct CDR3 sequences, around three fifths seen once. The length of the CDR3 is 14 residues. Germline V gene data show CDR1 as MNHNS and CDR2 as SASEGT. This clonotype appeared a single time. The TCR comes from a female donor with esophageal squamous cell carcinoma. The sequenced sample consisted of esophageal tumor tissue. V usage is TRBV6-1 and J usage is TRBJ2-1; D gene unclear. TRBJ2-5 explains the end of the DNA better; the J call may be wrong. CDR3 coding DNA: TGTGCCAGCAGCCCGGACGGACACCAAGAGACCCAGTACTTC. Amino acids: CASSPDGHQETQYF.